The next 30 T cell receptor beta chains were all read from a single sample in a study of identical twins. TCRdb re-derived calls from the 5' RACE reads in MiXCR, one entry per CDR3 protein. The sample lists approximately 350,000 distinct CDR3 sequences; 10% to 15% were seen once. These data also formed part of another study, on yellow fever vaccine responses in identical twins.

The sample consisted of CD8+ T cells sorted from blood. The receptors were gathered from a young woman in good health.

This clonotype was seen a handful of times. This chain links TRBV20-1 with TRBJ1-1; maybe TRBD1 (5 bases). The germline V and J ends were trimmed by 6 bases and 1 base, with 12 bases remaining between them. This CDR3 is built from 13 residues. CDR1 and CDR2 (germline): DFQATT, SNEGSKA (reference sequence). The CDR3 DNA follows: TGCAGTGCCACGAGCACAGGGAACACTGAAGCTTTCTTT. It specifies CSATSTGNTEAFF.

The rearrangement links TRBV5-1 to TRBJ2-2; no clear D. The germline gives CDR1 SGHRS, CDR2 YFSETQ. The CDR3 has 13 amino acids. Trimming took off 2 bases at V and 6 bases at J, with 8 bases between the two ends. CDR3 sequence: CASSLYGSGELFF. In DNA, the CDR3 is TGCGCCAGCAGCTTATACGGGTCCGGGGAGCTGTTTTTT.

The chain has TRBV6-2 or TRBV6-3 and TRBJ2-2, with D tentatively TRBD1 (6 bases). Deletions cut 7 bases from V and 3 bases from J, with 18 bases between. Germline assignment: CDR1 MNHEY and CDR2 SVGEGT. The CDR3 spans 16 residues. The CDR3 region is CASKRTESFDTGELFF. The CDR3 DNA is TGTGCCAGCAAACGGACAGAATCTTTCGACACCGGGGAGCTGTTTTTT.

On this clonotype: A junction boundary mismatches the germline segment, possibly from a read error. The gene calls are TRBV14 and TRBJ2-7; possibly TRBD2 for D (6 bases). The CDR3 runs 13 residues. CDR1 is SGHDN, CDR2 FVKESK, per germline. The CDR3 bases are TGTGCCAGCACTCCTACTAGCTCCTCCGAGCAGTACTTC. This encodes CASTPTSSSEQYF. Full variable domain (missing parts from reference TRBV14 and TRBJ2-7): EAGVTQFPSHSVIEKGQTVTLRCDPISGHDNLYWYRRVMGKEIKFLLHFVKESKQDESGMPNNRFLAERTGGTYSTLKVQPAELEDSGVYFCASTPTSSSEQYFGPGTRLTVT.

The rearrangement joins TRBV20-1 to TRBJ2-2, with 7 bases aligning to TRBD2. V was pared by 1 base and J by 2 bases, with 4 bases of the junction left unmatched. The CDR3 has 15 amino acids. Germline V lookup: CDR1 DFQATT, CDR2 SNEGSKA (reference sequence). Here the CDR3 reads CSARGLAENTGELFF. In DNA form, the CDR3 reads TGCAGTGCTAGAGGCCTAGCGGAAAACACCGGGGAGCTGTTTTTT.

A few counts support this clonotype. The chain has TRBV27 and TRBJ2-7, with D uncertain. The germline V gene has CDR1 MNHEY and CDR2 SMNVEV (reference sequence). Trimming removed 6 bases from V and 2 bases from J, with 14 bases in between. This CDR3 has 14 amino acids. CDR3 protein: CASSDQDGPYEQYF. CDR3 coding DNA: TGTGCCAGCAGCGATCAGGACGGACCCTACGAGCAGTACTTC.

This clonotype has a handful of counts. The V gene is TRBV12-3 or TRBV12-4, the J gene TRBJ2-1; TRBD2 matches 8 bases. The CDR3 contains 14 residues. Germline trimming cut 3 bases from V and 8 bases from J; bases unmatched to any gene: 6. The CDR3 sequence: CASSFGTRWDEQFF. CDR3 nucleotide sequence: TGTGCCAGCAGTTTTGGGACTAGGTGGGATGAGCAGTTCTTC.

In regard to this clonotype: A read error may account for a junction end that differs from germline. This chain uses TRBV28 with TRBJ2-3, with D unresolved. CDR1 and CDR2 from the germline V gene are MDHEN and SYDVKM. The CDR3 runs to 13 residues. The CDR3 DNA sequence: TGTGTCAGCAGTTTATTAAGACGGGATACGCAGTATTTT. Its protein product is CVSSLLRRDTQYF.

The gene calls are TRBV7-3 and TRBJ2-5, with unresolved D. From germline, CDR1 is SGHTA and CDR2 FQGTGA. This CDR3 contains 15 residues. The V end was cut by 5 bases, the J end by 4 bases, with 17 bases between. The CDR3: CASSTPQWSPETQYF. The CDR3 DNA reads TGTGCCAGCAGCACCCCTCAGTGGAGCCCAGAGACCCAGTACTTC. Filled out from reference TRBV7-3 and TRBJ2-5, the complete variable domain reads GAGVSQTPSNKVTEKGKYVELRCDPISGHTALYWYRQSLGQGPEFLIYFQGTGAADDSGLPNDRFFAVRPEGSVSTLKIQRTERGDSAVYLCASSTPQWSPETQYFGPGTRLLVL.

This clonotype was found many times. This chain joins TRBV7-9 and TRBJ2-6; D is undetermined. Germline V gene lookup returns CDR1 SEHNR and CDR2 FQNEAQ (reference sequence). The V end lost 6 bases, the J end lost 3 bases, and 6 bases lay between the germline ends. The CDR3 runs 13 residues. Written as DNA, the CDR3 is TGTGCCAGCAGTTTCTATGGGGCCAACGTCCTGACTTTC. It yields the protein CASSFYGANVLTF.

This clonotype has a count of ten or more. For the CDR3, the DNA is TGTGCCAGCAGTCCTAGCGGGAGGACCGGGGAGCTGTTTTTT. Protein: CASSPSGRTGELFF. This rearrangement joins TRBV12-3 or TRBV12-4 to TRBJ2-2; TRBD2 matches at 11 bases. This CDR3 region has 14 residues. Trimming at V came to 5 bases and at J to 5 bases, leaving 1 base not matched to a gene.

This sequence joins TRBV12-3 or TRBV12-4 and TRBJ2-1; possible D gene TRBD2, 6 bases. CDR3 size: 13 residues. Between the trimmed V and J ends, which lost 5 bases and 12 bases, there was a span of 17 bases. The CDR3 region is CASSPSDGPGQFF. DNA for the CDR3: TGTGCCAGCAGTCCTAGCGATGGGCCTGGGCAGTTCTTC.

This clonotype was detected only a few times. The genes are TRBV2 and TRBJ2-5; tentative D call: TRBD2 (6 bases). Germline CDR1 SNHLY, CDR2 FYNNEI. The CDR3 spans 13 residues. V gave up 10 bases and J gave up 5 bases, with 17 bases separating them. The CDR3 spells CATHSGTGETQYF. The CDR3 DNA sequence: TGTGCCACCCATAGCGGAACCGGGGAGACCCAGTACTTC.

This clonotype has at least ten counts. The chain employs TRBV21-1 and TRBJ2-1; TRBD2 reflects the table's D call only, with no check against the DNA. TRBV21-1 is an annotated pseudogene. The CDR3 has 19 amino acids. This CDR3 is CASSQSNLEGGSGHNEQFF. The CDR3 nucleotides are TGTGCCAGCAGCCAAAGCAATCTAGAGGGGGGGAGCGGACACAATGAGCAGTTCTTC.

In its sample, this clonotype was seen many times. The rearrangement links TRBV6-5 to TRBJ1-2; the match to TRBD1 covers 7 bases. Germline CDR1 MNHEY, CDR2 SVGAGI. Trimming removed 0 bases from V and 3 bases from J; junction bases left unmatched: 1. The CDR3 totals 14 residues. In nucleotides, the CDR3 is TGTGCCAGCAGTTACTCGACAGGGCACTATGGCTACACCTTC. It codes for CASSYSTGHYGYTF.

The chain links TRBV24-1 to TRBJ2-2; D is ambiguous. Looked up from germline, CDR1 is KGHDR and CDR2 is SFDVKD. Between the trimmed V and J ends, which lost 2 bases and 1 base, there was a span of 13 bases. CDR3 length equals 17 residues. The CDR3 DNA is TGTGCCACCAGTGATTCCCTGGTAACTATGAACACCGGGGAGCTGTTTTTT. Translating gives CATSDSLVTMNTGELFF.

The rearrangement uses TRBV19 and TRBJ2-1, with D maybe TRBD2 (5 bases). Looked up from germline, CDR1 is LNHDA and CDR2 is SQIVND (reference sequence). There are 15 residues in the CDR3. Trimming took 3 bases from V and 0 from J, leaving 9 bases between them. The CDR3 sequence: CASSISDSSYNEQFF. In DNA, the CDR3 is TGTGCCAGTAGTATTTCGGACTCCTCCTACAATGAGCAGTTCTTC.

This clonotype was counted many times. The chain links TRBV2 to TRBJ1-2; 8 nucleotides match TRBD1. Germline CDR1 reads SNHLY; CDR2 reads FYNNEI. The CDR3 spans 15 residues. V gave up 6 bases and J gave up 4 bases; unmatched junction bases: 10. CDR3 loop: CASRTGDKRFYGYTF. For the CDR3, the DNA is TGTGCCAGCAGGACAGGGGATAAGAGATTCTATGGCTACACCTTC. The full variable domain, rest sourced from reference TRBV2 and TRBJ1-2, is EPEVTQTPSHQVTQMGQEVILRCVPISNHLYFYWYRQILGQKVEFLVSFYNNEISEKSEIFDDQFSVERPDGSNFTLKIRSTKLEDSAMYFCASRTGDKRFYGYTFGSGTRLTVV.

A few counts support this clonotype. The chain is built from TRBV5-1 and TRBJ2-7; 8 nucleotides align to TRBD1. This CDR3 is 16 amino acids long. V shed 3 bases, J shed 6 bases, and the junction held 14 bases outside the gene matches. The germline V gene encodes CDR1 SGHRS and CDR2 YFSETQ. CDR3: CASSSGKQDRVGEQYV. DNA of the CDR3: TGCGCCAGCAGCTCCGGAAAACAGGACAGGGTCGGCGAGCAGTACGTC.

This clonotype was recorded a few times. The chain uses TRBV13 and TRBJ1-1; TRBD1 aligns across 7 bases. From germline, CDR1 is PRHDT and CDR2 FYEKMQ (reference sequence). This CDR3 spans 17 amino acids. J lost 0 bases, V lost 5 bases, and 12 bases had no gene match. The CDR3: CASSLGTALSMNTEAFF. In DNA, the CDR3 is TGTGCCAGCAGCCTCGGGACAGCACTTTCTATGAACACTGAAGCTTTCTTT.

This clonotype has more than one count but fewer than ten. The rearrangement links TRBV20-1 to TRBJ2-1; no reliable D call. Trimming pared 0 bases from V and 13 bases from J, leaving 10 bases between. Looked up from germline, CDR1 is DFQATT and CDR2 is SNEGSKA (reference sequence). The length of the CDR3 is 11 residues. In nucleotides, the CDR3 is TGCAGTGCTAGAGAGGGAACTATTCAGTTCTTC. It encodes CSAREGTIQFF.

This chain connects TRBV24-1 to TRBJ2-1; D may be TRBD1 or TRBD2 (5 bases each). The CDR3 has 18 amino acids. CDR1 and CDR2 (germline): KGHDR, SFDVKD. V was pared by 2 bases and J by 0 bases, with 16 bases between. DNA for the CDR3: TGTGCCACCAGTGATTGGCAGGGCGGGCCGAGCTCCTACAATGAGCAGTTCTTC. Its protein is CATSDWQGGPSSYNEQFF.

This clonotype was observed a few times. The V call is TRBV9, the J call TRBJ1-2, with a weak D call TRBD1 (5 bases). The germline V and J ends were trimmed by 0 bases and 0 bases, with 12 bases remaining between them. This CDR3 has 16 residues. Germline lookup yields CDR1 SGDLS and CDR2 YYNGEE. Here the CDR3 reads CASSVGTGTPNYGYTF. CDR3 DNA: TGTGCCAGCAGCGTAGGAACCGGGACTCCTAACTATGGCTACACCTTC.

In this sample, this clonotype turned up a few times. The V call is TRBV11-2, the J call TRBJ2-1; perhaps TRBD1 as D (5 bases). V dropped 5 bases and J dropped 5 bases, with 13 bases sitting between them. This CDR3 comprises 14 residues. Germline V gene sequence: CDR1 SGHAT, CDR2 FQNNGV. CDR3 protein: CASSAQGPNNEQFF. The CDR3 nucleotides read TGTGCCAGCAGCGCCCAGGGTCCAAACAATGAGCAGTTCTTC.

This clonotype was counted a few times. DNA of the CDR3: TGCGCCAGCAGCTTAGGGAACGCACGGGCACAAGATGAGCAGTTCTTC. Its translation: CASSLGNARAQDEQFF. The genes are TRBV5-1 and TRBJ2-1; D call uncertain. The CDR3 is made up of 16 amino acids. The V gene's germline CDR1 is SGHRS and CDR2 YFSETQ. Trimming removed 2 bases at V and 8 bases at J, with 20 bases between.

The J gene is TRBJ2-1, the V gene TRBV5-1; the match to TRBD2 covers 11 bases. This CDR3 region has 17 residues. CDR1 and CDR2 (germline): SGHRS, YFSETQ. J lost 7 bases, V lost 0 bases, and 9 bases had no gene match. The DNA for the CDR3 is TGCGCCAGCAGCTTGGGCCTGGGGACTAGCGGTGGGAATGAGCAGTTCTTC. Its translation: CASSLGLGTSGGNEQFF.

V and J are TRBV5-1 and TRBJ2-5; a weak D match, TRBD2 (6 bases). Germline lookup yields CDR1 SGHRS and CDR2 YFSETQ. CDR3 length: 14 residues. V was shortened by 1 base and J by 4 bases, with 11 bases between the two germline ends. The CDR3 reads CASSLPLGGETQYF. The DNA of the CDR3 is TGCGCCAGCAGCTTGCCCCTCGGGGGAGAGACCCAGTACTTC. The variable domain in full, completed from reference TRBV5-1 and TRBJ2-5, reads KAGVTQTPRYLIKTRGQQVTLSCSPISGHRSVSWYQQTPGQGLQFLFEYFSETQRNKGNFPGRFSGRQFSNSRSEMNVSTLELGDSALYLCASSLPLGGETQYFGPGTRLLVL.

The V gene is TRBV6-5, the J gene TRBJ2-2; no firm D call. The germline gives CDR1 MNHEY, CDR2 SVGAGI. The CDR3 length is 15 residues. Between the trimmed V and J ends, which lost 0 bases and 1 base, there was a span of 6 bases. In DNA, the CDR3 is TGTGCCAGCAGTTACTCGATCCAGAACACCGGGGAGCTGTTTTTT. This translates into CASSYSIQNTGELFF.

This clonotype was detected only a few times. The gene calls are TRBV6-1 and TRBJ1-5; 7 bases agree with TRBD1. V lost 4 bases and J lost 0; bases outside the gene matches: 9. The V gene's germline CDR1 is MNHNS and CDR2 SASEGT. The CDR3 sequence is 17 residues long. The CDR3 region has the DNA TGTGCCAGCAGTGGGGGCCCTGACAGGGCTAGCAATCAGCCCCAGCATTTT. Its translation: CASSGGPDRASNQPQHF.

This clonotype was found a few times. The CDR3 nucleotides are TGCAGTGCAAGACAGGGGGCGAGGACTGAAGCTTTCTTT. Its protein product is CSARQGARTEAFF. This sequence joins TRBV20-1 and TRBJ1-1; 10 nucleotides match TRBD1. Germline trimming cut 6 bases from V and 5 bases from J; bases unmatched to any gene: 6. Germline CDR1 and CDR2: DFQATT and SNEGSKA (reference sequence). The CDR3 spans 13 residues.